This entry is about one T cell receptor (beta chain). Trimming took off 4 bases at V and 6 bases at J, with 13 bases between the two ends. The CDR3 covers 14 residues. Germline CDR1 reads SGHNT; CDR2 reads YYREEE (reference sequence). This sample was included in a study of lymphopenia after photon versus proton radiotherapy. Clones were read by immunoSEQ multiplex PCR, and TCRdb kept only the in-frame ones, dropping some. The profile shows approximately 17,000 clones, under 95% of them singletons. The sequencing used peripheral blood, collected from a patient treated with photon-based radiotherapy. This clonotype was obtained from a man in his sixties with pancreatic cancer. The gene calls are TRBV5-4 and TRBJ2-2; tentatively, D is TRBD1 (5 bases). CDR3 bases: TGTGCCAGCAGCCTCCATCCAGGGTCCGGGGAGCTGTTTTTT. It translates to CASSLHPGSGELFF.